The clone carrying this TCR beta chain has more than one count but fewer than ten. Its antigen is not identified. The CDR3 sequence is 14 residues long. Per the germline V gene, CDR1 is SGDLS and CDR2 is YYNGEE. With 4 bases removed from V and 0 bases from J, the gap between germline ends came to 10 bases. The sample originates from a study of T-cell reconstitution after alpha-beta-depleted transplantation in children. Findings of the study overall: Several hundred graft clones that had expanded were reportedly the source of alpha-beta T cells about two months after transplant. Certain patients had high TCRbeta diversity at day 60, and it came from recipient T cells and thymic progenitors that survived. One year after transplant, T-cell counts and diversity came mostly from newly produced T cells.

Researchers prepared the TCRbeta library using unique molecular identifiers, the study reports. TCRdb used MiXCR to reprocess the PCR reads, holding one entry per CDR3 protein. In the table there are 250,000 to 400,000 distinct CDR3 sequences, roughly 25% of which are singletons. The sample in question was PBMCs, mostly from graft donor cells, obtained 180 days after TCRalphabeta/CD19-depleted stem cell transplant. The chain has TRBV9 and TRBJ2-5, with D unresolved. This TCR was sampled from a male patient between 10 and 17 years old who had a stem cell transplant for acute lymphoblastic leukemia, so the T cells may come from the graft donor. The CDR3 loop reads CASSSRVNQETQYF. In nucleotides, the CDR3 is TGTGCCAGCAGCTCCCGGGTCAACCAAGAGACCCAGTACTTC. Variable domain in full (rest from reference TRBV9 and TRBJ2-5): DSGVTQTPKHLITATGQRVTLRCSPRSGDLSVYWYQQSLDQGLQFLIQYYNGEERAKGNILERFSAQQFPDLHSELNLSSLELGDSALYFCASSSRVNQETQYFGPGTRLLVL.